The clone carrying this T cell receptor beta chain was observed a few times. Antigen: not known. This CDR3 has 15 residues. Between the trimmed V and J ends, which lost 4 bases and 6 bases, there was a span of 15 bases. Germline-derived CDR1 and CDR2 are MNHEY and SVGEGT. TCRdb fed the 5' RACE reads into MiXCR, producing one record per CDR3 protein. The sample holds 450,000 to 650,000 distinct CDR3 sequences, roughly 15% seen once. This sample is part of a study of identical twins. General study points: Analyses based on zero insertions could be partly confounded by invariant MAIT and iNKT cells.

This sample also appeared in a second study, on yellow fever vaccine responses in identical twins.

The chain recombines TRBV6-2 or TRBV6-3 with TRBJ2-2; D is perhaps TRBD1 (6 bases). The sample was CD4+ T cells sorted from blood. This clonotype was sampled from a woman aged 18-35 years in good health. As DNA, the CDR3 is TGTGCCAGCAGTTTATCTACACAGGGTGCCGGGGAGCTGTTTTTT. Its translation: CASSLSTQGAGELFF.